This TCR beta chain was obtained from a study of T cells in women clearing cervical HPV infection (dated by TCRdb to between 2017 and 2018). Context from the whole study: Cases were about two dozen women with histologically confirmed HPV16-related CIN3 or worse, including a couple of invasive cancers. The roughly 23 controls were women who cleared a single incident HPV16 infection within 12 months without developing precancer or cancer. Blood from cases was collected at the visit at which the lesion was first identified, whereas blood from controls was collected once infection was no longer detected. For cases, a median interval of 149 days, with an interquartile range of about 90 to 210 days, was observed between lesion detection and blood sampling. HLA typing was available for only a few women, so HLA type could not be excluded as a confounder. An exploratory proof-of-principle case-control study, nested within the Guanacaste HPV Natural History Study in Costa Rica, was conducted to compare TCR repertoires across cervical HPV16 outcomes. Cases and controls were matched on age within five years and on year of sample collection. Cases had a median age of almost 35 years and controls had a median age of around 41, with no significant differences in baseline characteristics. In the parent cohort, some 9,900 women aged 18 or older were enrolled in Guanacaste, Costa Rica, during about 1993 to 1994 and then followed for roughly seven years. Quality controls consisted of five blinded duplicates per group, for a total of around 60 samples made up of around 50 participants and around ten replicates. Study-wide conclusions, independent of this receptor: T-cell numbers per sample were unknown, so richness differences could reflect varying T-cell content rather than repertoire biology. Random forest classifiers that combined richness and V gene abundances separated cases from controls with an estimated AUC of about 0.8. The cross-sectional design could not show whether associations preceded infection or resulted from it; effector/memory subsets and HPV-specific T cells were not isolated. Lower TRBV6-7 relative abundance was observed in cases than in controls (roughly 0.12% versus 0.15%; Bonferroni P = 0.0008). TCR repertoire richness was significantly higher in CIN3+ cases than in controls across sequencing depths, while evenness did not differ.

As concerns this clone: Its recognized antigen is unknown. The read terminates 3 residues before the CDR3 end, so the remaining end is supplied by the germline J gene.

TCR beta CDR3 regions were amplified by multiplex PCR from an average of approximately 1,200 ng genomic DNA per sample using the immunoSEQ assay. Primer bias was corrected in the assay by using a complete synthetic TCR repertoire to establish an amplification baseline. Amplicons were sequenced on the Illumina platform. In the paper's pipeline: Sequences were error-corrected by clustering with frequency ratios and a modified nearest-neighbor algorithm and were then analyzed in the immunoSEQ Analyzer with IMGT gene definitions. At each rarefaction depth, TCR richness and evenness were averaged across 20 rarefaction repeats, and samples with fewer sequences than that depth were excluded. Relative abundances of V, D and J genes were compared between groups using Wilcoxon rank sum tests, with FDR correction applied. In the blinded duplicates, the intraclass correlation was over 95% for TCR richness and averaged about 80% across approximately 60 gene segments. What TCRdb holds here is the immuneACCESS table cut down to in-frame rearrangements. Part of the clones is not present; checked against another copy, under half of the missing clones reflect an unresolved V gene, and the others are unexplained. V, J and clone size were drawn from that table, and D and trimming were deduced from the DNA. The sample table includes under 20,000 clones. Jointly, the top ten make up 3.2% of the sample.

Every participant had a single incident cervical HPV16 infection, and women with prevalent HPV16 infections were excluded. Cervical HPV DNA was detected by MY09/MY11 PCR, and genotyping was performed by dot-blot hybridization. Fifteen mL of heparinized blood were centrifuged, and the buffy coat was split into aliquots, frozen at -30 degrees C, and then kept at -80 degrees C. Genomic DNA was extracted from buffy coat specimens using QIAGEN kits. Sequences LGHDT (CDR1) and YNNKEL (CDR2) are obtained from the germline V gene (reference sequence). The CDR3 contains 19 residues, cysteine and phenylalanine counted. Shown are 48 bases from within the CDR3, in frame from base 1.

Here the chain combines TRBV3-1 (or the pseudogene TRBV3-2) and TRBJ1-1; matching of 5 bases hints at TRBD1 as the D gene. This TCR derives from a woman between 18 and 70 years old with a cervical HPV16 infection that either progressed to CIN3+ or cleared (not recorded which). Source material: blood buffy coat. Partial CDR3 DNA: TGTGCCAGCAGCCAAGATCACTTAATCAGGTTTTTGGACGGGGGGAAA. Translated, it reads CASSQDHLIRFLDGGK. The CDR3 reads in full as CASSQDHLIRFLDGGKAFF.